This T cell receptor (beta chain) derives from a study of early T cells in non-severe SARS-CoV-2 infection. Each single cDNA molecule received a unique molecular identifier. Each CDR3 protein gets one entry after TCRdb re-called the 5' RACE reads with MiXCR. The sample lists 25,000 to 30,000 distinct CDR3 sequences, roughly 4.4% occurring once. This clonotype came up many times. Its cognate antigen is unknown. Study-level results: Matching against VDJdb likely underestimated virus-specific expansions, favoring anti-spike CD8.

This TCR was recovered from an adult who was a healthcare worker with PCR-confirmed SARS-CoV-2 infection or an uninfected control (not recorded which). What was sequenced was whole blood.

This CDR3 is CASSHLAGFINNEQFF. DNA of the CDR3: TGTGCCAGCAGCCATCTAGCGGGATTTATCAACAATGAGCAGTTCTTC. The V call is TRBV14, the J call TRBJ2-1; 9 positions agree with TRBD2. CDR3 length: 16 residues. Germline V CDR1 and CDR2: SGHDN, FVKESK. V dropped 3 bases and J dropped 5; count of bases not matched to a gene: 8. Filled out from reference TRBV14 and TRBJ2-1, the complete variable domain reads EAGVTQFPSHSVIEKGQTVTLRCDPISGHDNLYWYRRVMGKEIKFLLHFVKESKQDESGMPNNRFLAERTGGTYSTLKVQPAELEDSGVYFCASSHLAGFINNEQFFGPGTRLTVL.